This is a list of T cell receptor beta chains from one sample in a study of metastatic and nonmetastatic thyroid tumors. TCRdb re-called the PCR reads via MiXCR. This table holds 100,000 or so clones, just under 15% found once. The sample consisted of blood. The receptor source for this set is a female donor with papillary thyroid cancer or a benign thyroid nodule (not recorded which). Some clones in this sample may be carry-over from other donors' samples. Each CDR3 is given with its conserved first and last residue. A D gene is named only where the DNA matches it firmly. Not every row has a clone size; where given, it reads once, few, many or a size class.

cdr3_length	v_call	clone_size	j_call	d_call	cdr3_aa	cdr3_nt
13	TRBV5-4	NA	TRBJ2-1	TRBD1	CASSLTGNHEQFF	TGTGCCAGCAGCCTGACAGGGAACCATGAGCAGTTCTTC
14	TRBV6-2/TRBV6-3	NA	TRBJ1-2	TRBD1	CASSTKDRAYGYTF	TGTGCCAGCAGTACCAAGGACAGGGCATATGGCTACACCTTC
12	TRBV28	many	TRBJ2-7	NA	CASSLLDYEQYF	TGTGCCAGCAGTTTATTAGACTACGAGCAGTACTTC
18	TRBV4-2	many	TRBJ1-2	NA	CASSQDSGGASFRGGYTF	TGTGCCAGCAGCCAAGATTCCGGAGGGGCTTCCTTCAGGGGAGGCTACACCTTC
14	TRBV2	many	TRBJ1-3	NA	CASREGLDGNTIYF	TGTGCCAGCCGGGAGGGGCTGGATGGAAACACCATATATTTT
17	TRBV5-1	many	TRBJ2-1	NA	CASSSSPGEGVYNEQFF	TGCGCCAGCAGCAGCTCCCCAGGGGAGGGGGTCTACAATGAGCAGTTCTTC
14	TRBV5-8	many	TRBJ1-5	NA	CASSVRFSNQPQHF	TGTGCCAGCAGCGTCAGATTCAGCAATCAGCCCCAGCATTTT
19	TRBV4-1	many	TRBJ1-2	NA	CASSQLIPGKPPRDYGYTF	TGCGCCAGCAGCCAACTAATCCCAGGGAAGCCGCCGAGAGACTATGGCTACACCTTC
15	TRBV7-2	many	TRBJ2-5	NA	CASSLVPLEGETQYF	TGTGCCAGCAGCTTAGTTCCCCTGGAAGGGGAGACCCAGTACTTC
16	TRBV6-2/TRBV6-3	few	TRBJ1-1	NA	CASSIPPDRVNTEALF	TGTGCCAGCAGTATTCCCCCTGATCGGGTGAACACTGAAGCTTTATTT
15	TRBV28	many	TRBJ1-6	NA	CASSPMGETNSPLHF	TGTGCCAGCAGTCCTATGGGGGAGACCAATTCACCCCTCCACTTT
16	TRBV12-3/TRBV12-4	many	TRBJ1-4	NA	CASSFGGSVGFEKLFF	TGTGCCAGCAGTTTTGGGGGCTCGGTCGGGTTCGAAAAACTGTTTTTT
16	TRBV5-4	many	TRBJ2-7	TRBD2	CASSSPTSGGLHEQYF	TGTGCCAGCAGTTCGCCGACTAGCGGGGGGCTCCACGAGCAGTACTTC
16	TRBV6-2/TRBV6-3	NA	TRBJ1-6	TRBD1	CASRDLGDRDDSSLHF	TGTGCCAGCAGAGACCTAGGGGACAGGGATGACTCATCCCTCCACTTT
15	TRBV7-9	NA	TRBJ2-5	TRBD1	CATRADRALVETQYF	TGTGCCACCCGGGCAGACAGGGCCTTAGTAGAGACCCAGTACTTC
16	TRBV6-1	few	TRBJ2-7	TRBD1	CASSEARDSIYYEQYF	TGTGCCAGCAGTGAAGCTAGGGACAGTATCTACTACGAGCAGTACTTC
15	TRBV6-2/TRBV6-3	many	TRBJ1-5	TRBD1	CASSTAGGSDQPQHF	TGTGCCAGCAGTACGGCAGGGGGCTCGGATCAGCCCCAGCATTTT
15	TRBV7-9	many	TRBJ1-4	TRBD1	CASSVTGTVGEKLFF	TGTGCCAGCAGCGTCACCGGGACAGTAGGTGAAAAACTGTTTTTT
14	TRBV29-1	many	TRBJ2-2	NA	CSVGLGDPTGELFF	TGCAGCGTTGGTTTGGGGGACCCAACCGGGGAGCTGTTTTTT
19	TRBV18	many	TRBJ2-3	TRBD2	CASSPPIRGGPKSTDTQYF	TGTGCCAGCTCACCACCTATTCGGGGGGGCCCTAAGTCCACAGATACGCAGTATTTT
16	TRBV5-8	many	TRBJ1-6	NA	CASSLRDAGLGFPLHF	TGTGCCAGCAGCTTGAGGGACGCGGGCCTTGGGTTCCCCCTCCACTTT
12	TRBV28	many	TRBJ2-3	NA	CASSLETDTQYF	TGTGCCAGCAGTTTAGAGACAGATACGCAGTATTTT
18	TRBV11-2	many	TRBJ2-2	NA	CASSLQGVAALNTGELFF	TGTGCCAGCAGTCTTCAAGGTGTAGCGGCCCTTAACACCGGGGAGCTGTTTTTT
14	TRBV5-4	many	TRBJ1-2	NA	CASSSAGSMGGYTF	TGTGCCAGCAGCTCAGCCGGGTCTATGGGAGGCTACACCTTC
11	TRBV29-1	many	TRBJ1-2	NA	CSVDTPYGYTF	TGCAGCGTTGACACACCCTATGGCTACACCTTC
18	TRBV4-1	many	TRBJ2-1	TRBD2	CASSHGLSGGVYYNEQFF	TGCGCCAGCAGCCACGGTCTAAGCGGGGGGGTCTACTACAATGAGCAGTTCTTC
13	TRBV2	many	TRBJ1-1	NA	CASLGIRGTEAFF	TGTGCCAGCCTCGGGATCAGGGGCACTGAAGCTTTCTTT
14	TRBV24-1	many	TRBJ1-2	NA	CATSDWAADYGYTF	TGTGCCACCAGTGACTGGGCGGCTGACTATGGCTACACCTTC
11	TRBV20-1	many	TRBJ2-7	NA	CSAPHTYEQYF	TGCAGTGCTCCCCACACCTACGAGCAGTACTTC